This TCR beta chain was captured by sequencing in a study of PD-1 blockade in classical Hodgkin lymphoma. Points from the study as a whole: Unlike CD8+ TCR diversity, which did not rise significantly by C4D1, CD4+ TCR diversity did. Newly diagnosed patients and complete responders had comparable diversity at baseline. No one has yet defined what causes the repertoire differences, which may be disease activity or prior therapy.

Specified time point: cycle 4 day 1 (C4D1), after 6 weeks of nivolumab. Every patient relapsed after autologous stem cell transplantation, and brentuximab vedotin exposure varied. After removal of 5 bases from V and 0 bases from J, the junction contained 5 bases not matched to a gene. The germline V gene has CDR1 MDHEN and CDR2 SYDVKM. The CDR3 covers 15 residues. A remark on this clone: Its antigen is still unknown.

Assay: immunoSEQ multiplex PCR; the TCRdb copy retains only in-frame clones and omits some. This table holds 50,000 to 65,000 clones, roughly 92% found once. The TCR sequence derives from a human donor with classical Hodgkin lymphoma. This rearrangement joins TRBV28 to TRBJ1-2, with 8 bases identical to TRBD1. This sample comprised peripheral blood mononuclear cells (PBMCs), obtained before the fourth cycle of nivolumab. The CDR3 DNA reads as TGTGCCAGCAGTCAGGACAGGGAGACTAACTATGGCTACACCTTC. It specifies CASSQDRETNYGYTF.